This T cell receptor beta chain came from a study of Tregs in tolerant kidney transplant recipients. General observations from the study: The small number of patients limits these findings pending further validation. Activated donor B cell expansion appeared to reveal the most relevant donor-specific TCRbeta repertoire. This study did not directly address biological reproducibility.

Profiled with immunoSEQ multiplex PCR; TCRdb holds only in-frame clones, not every one. The sample yields some 240,000 clones, 65% to 85% seen once. Looked up from germline, CDR1 is KGHSY and CDR2 is FQNENV. CDR3 length: 14 amino acids. Trimming removed 4 bases at V and 1 base at J, with 7 bases between. CD4+CD25+CD127- Tregs, CD4+CD25- non-Tregs, CD4 and CD8 cells were sorted. Turning to this clone: As yet, its antigen is unknown.

The chain joins TRBV16 to TRBJ2-2; D is ambiguous. This clonotype was obtained from a human donor in good health. The sequenced sample was CD4+ T cells from blood. The CDR3 coding sequence is TGTGCCAGCAGCCGAACAAGGAACACCGGGGAGCTGTTTTTT. It is translated as CASSRTRNTGELFF. The variable domain in full, with the rest retrieved from reference TRBV16 and TRBJ2-2, is GEEVAQTPKHLVRGEGQKAKLYCAPIKGHSYVFWYQQVLKNEFKFLISFQNENVFDETGMPKERFSAKCLPNSPCSLEIQATKLEDSAVYFCASSRTRNTGELFFGEGSRLTVL.